A selection of T cell receptor beta chains follows, all from one sample in a study of T cell repertoires in cytomegalovirus infection. MiXCR was run by TCRdb on the reads, yielding one entry per CDR3 protein. In the table there are 380,000 or so distinct CDR3 sequences, 34% of which are singletons. The antigens these receptors bind are not known. The sample in question was cultured PBMCs, obtained from culture after CMV antigen stimulation. These receptors were obtained from a human donor in good health (CMV status not recorded). Some clones in this sample may be carry-over from other donors' samples. Each CDR3 is given with its conserved first and last residue. D genes are given only for firm matches. A row's size may be missing; if present it is once, few, many or a size class.

j_call d_call v_call clone_size cdr3_aa cdr3_nt
TRBJ2-2 NA TRBV4-3 NA CASSQDLGVTGELF TGCGCCAGCAGCCAAGATTTAGGAGTCACCGGGGAGCTGTTT
TRBJ2-3 NA TRBV7-2 few CASSPPASDTQYF TGTGCCAGCAGCCCCCCCGCCTCAGATACGCAGTATTTT
TRBJ2-3 TRBD1 TRBV11-3 few CASSTAHRGQGQYF TGTGCCAGCAGCACAGCCCACAGGGGGCAGGGGCAGTATTTT
TRBJ2-7 TRBD2 TRBV5-3 NA CASSWRLARVSYEQYF TGTGCCAGCAGCTGGAGACTAGCGAGAGTCTCCTACGAGCAGTACTTC
TRBJ1-2 TRBD1 TRBV15 NA CATSRDSTRTGRYGYTF TGTGCCACCAGCAGAGATTCTACCAGGACAGGCCGCTATGGCTACACCTTC
TRBJ2-3 NA TRBV6-1 few CASSEARLAPPDTQYF TGTGCCAGCAGTGAAGCGCGGCTAGCTCCTCCAGATACGCAGTATTTT
TRBJ2-7 NA TRBV7-8 many CASSLAAPDEQYF TGTGCCAGCAGCTTAGCTGCGCCGGACGAGCAGTACTTC
TRBJ1-1 NA TRBV6-2/TRBV6-3 NA CASSRRTSEAFF TGTGCCAGCAGTCGCAGGACTAGTGAAGCTTTCTTT
TRBJ1-5 NA TRBV19 NA CASSIPPGRHGNQPQHF TGTGCCAGTAGTATACCACCGGGACGCCACGGCAATCAGCCCCAGCATTTT
TRBJ1-2 NA TRBV28 few CASTPRTVLYGYTF TGTGCCAGCACCCCTCGGACAGTACTCTATGGCTACACCTTC
TRBJ2-2 NA TRBV28 few CASRPGSFNANTGELFF TGTGCCAGCCGTCCTGGTAGCTTCAACGCGAACACCGGGGAGCTGTTTTTT
TRBJ1-5 NA TRBV19 NA CASRDRSIQPQHF TGTGCCAGTAGAGACAGATCCATCCAGCCCCAGCATTTT
TRBJ1-2 NA TRBV7-2 many CASSAEIQGIYGYTF TGTGCCAGCAGCGCAGAGATCCAGGGCATCTATGGCTACACCTTC
TRBJ2-1 TRBD2 TRBV6-1 NA CASSLGLAQIKNEQFF TGTGCCAGCAGTTTGGGACTAGCCCAGATTAAAAATGAGCAGTTCTTC
TRBJ2-1 NA TRBV12-3/TRBV12-4 NA CASSWDQLNNEQFF TGTGCCAGCAGTTGGGACCAGTTGAACAACGAGCAGTTCTTC
TRBJ1-1 NA TRBV28 many CASSLSTEAFF TGTGCCAGCAGCTTAAGCACTGAAGCTTTCTTT
TRBJ2-4 TRBD2 TRBV12-3/TRBV12-4 NA CASSALSGTGNIQYF TGTGCCAGCAGTGCCCTTAGCGGGACTGGCAACATTCAGTACTTC
TRBJ1-3 TRBD1 TRBV6-2/TRBV6-3 few CASKANSQGALGNTIYF TGTGCCAGCAAGGCCAACTCTCAGGGGGCTCTTGGAAACACCATATATTTT
TRBJ2-3 TRBD1 TRBV7-9 NA CASSRQGVITDTQYF TGTGCCAGCAGCCGACAGGGGGTCATCACAGATACGCAGTATTTT
TRBJ2-3 TRBD2 TRBV20-1 NA CSANSGSPSTDTQYF TGCAGTGCTAACAGCGGGAGCCCCAGCACAGATACGCAGTATTTT
TRBJ2-5 TRBD2 TRBV12-3/TRBV12-4 NA CASSLRGGPETQYF TGTGCCAGCAGTTTGCGGGGAGGGCCGGAGACCCAGTACTTC
TRBJ1-2 NA TRBV19 NA CATGGPGYYGYTF TGTGCCACTGGGGGCCCTGGCTACTATGGCTACACCTTC
TRBJ2-6 NA TRBV11-2 few CASSLRRAGAGANVLTF TGTGCCAGCAGCTTAAGGAGGGCAGGAGCTGGGGCCAACGTCCTGACTTTC
TRBJ2-5 NA TRBV11-1 NA CASSLWRGETQYF TGTGCCAGCAGCTTATGGCGAGGAGAGACCCAGTACTTC
TRBJ2-1 NA TRBV4-1 NA CASSQNSQRINNEQFF TGCGCCAGCAGCCAAAATTCCCAGCGGATTAACAATGAGCAGTTCTTC